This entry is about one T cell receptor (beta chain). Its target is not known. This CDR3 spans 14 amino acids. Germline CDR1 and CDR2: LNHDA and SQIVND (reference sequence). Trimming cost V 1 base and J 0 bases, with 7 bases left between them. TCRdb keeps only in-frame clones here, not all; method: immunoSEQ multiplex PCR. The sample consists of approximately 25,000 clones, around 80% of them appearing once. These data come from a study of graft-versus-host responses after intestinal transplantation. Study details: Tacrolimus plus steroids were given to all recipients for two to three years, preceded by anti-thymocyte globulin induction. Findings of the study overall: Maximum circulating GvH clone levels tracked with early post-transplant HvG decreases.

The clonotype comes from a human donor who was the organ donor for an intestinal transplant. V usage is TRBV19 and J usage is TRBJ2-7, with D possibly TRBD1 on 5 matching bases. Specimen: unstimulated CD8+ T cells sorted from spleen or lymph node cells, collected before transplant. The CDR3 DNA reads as TGTGCCAGTAGTATAGCAGACAGCTCCTACGAGCAGTACTTC. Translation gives CASSIADSSYEQYF.